The 18 T cell receptor beta chains presented below share a single source sample, sequenced in a study of control samples from healthy donors and cancer patients (dated by TCRdb to the early 2020s). Library prep was done by the immunoSEQ multiplex PCR assay. TCRdb took over this immuneACCESS table, retaining in-frame rearrangements with V and J assigned. Such tables are incomplete; in checked studies, under half of the missing clones stem from an unresolved V gene, and the remainder is unexplained. The table for this sample lists about 180,000 clones; around 90% of them were counted only once. Of the sample, roughly 1.5% is held by the ten largest clones. The sample taken for sequencing was blood. The receptors were sampled from a man between 25 and 39 years old in good health.

The chain links TRBV5-1 to TRBJ1-1; D uncertain. The germline gives CDR1 SGHRS, CDR2 YFSETQ. Trimming shortened V by 1 base and J by 1 base, and 11 bases separated the two germline ends. The CDR3 covers 15 residues. This CDR3 reads CASSLFAGSNTEAFF. The CDR3 nucleotides read TGCGCCAGCAGCTTGTTTGCGGGATCGAACACTGAAGCTTTCTTT.

This chain uses TRBV5-6 with TRBJ1-1; no clear D gene. Trimming took off 5 bases at V and 1 base at J, with 9 bases between the two ends. Germline values: CDR1 SGHDT, CDR2 YYEEEE. The CDR3 has 13 residues. CDR3 sequence reads: CASRKRGNTEAFF. Here the CDR3 DNA reads TGTGCCAGCAGAAAGCGGGGGAACACTGAAGCTTTCTTT.

A remark on this clone: One end of the junction does not line up with germline, which may come from a read error. This chain links TRBV20-1 with TRBJ1-5; TRBD1 is a possible D gene (5 bases). The CDR3 is 11 residues long. From germline, CDR1 is DFQATT and CDR2 SNEGSKA (reference sequence). CDR3 sequence (DNA): TGCAGTGCCAAAACCCGGGACGGCAGGAATTTT. Protein: CSAKTRDGRNF.

This clone was counted a single time. The chain employs TRBV7-9 and TRBJ2-5, with 10 bases identical to TRBD1. Germline V lookup: CDR1 SEHNR, CDR2 FQNEAQ (reference sequence). The CDR3 is 13 residues long. J lost 9 bases, V lost 4 bases, and 5 bases had no gene match. The CDR3 sequence is CASSSGTGEAQYF. CDR3 nucleotide sequence: TGTGCCAGCAGCTCAGGGACAGGGGAGGCCCAGTACTTC.

The chain recombines TRBV30 with TRBJ1-5; D might be TRBD1 (5 bases). Between the trimmed V and J ends, which lost 1 base and 0 bases, there was a span of 13 bases. This CDR3 region has 16 residues. CDR1 and CDR2 from the germline V gene are GTSNPN and SVGIG (reference sequence). The chain's CDR3 is CAWSANWGNSNQPQHF. CDR3 coding DNA: TGTGCCTGGAGTGCAAACTGGGGGAATAGCAATCAGCCCCAGCATTTT. The variable domain in full, with the rest retrieved from reference TRBV30 and TRBJ1-5, is SQTIHQWPATLVQPVGSPLSLECTVEGTSNPNLYWYRQAAGRGLQLLFYSVGIGQISSEVPQNLSASRPQDRQFILSSKKLLLSDSGFYLCAWSANWGNSNQPQHFGDGTRLSIL.

This clone was seen only once. The gene calls are TRBV7-4 and TRBJ1-2; 9 bases agree with TRBD1. Germline V gives CDR1 SGHVT, CDR2 SQSDAQ. The CDR3 runs 16 residues. After removal of 4 bases from V and 4 bases from J, the junction contained 10 bases not matched to a gene. Here the CDR3 reads CASSSRKDRGSYGYTF. The CDR3 DNA follows: TGTGCCAGCAGCTCACGTAAGGACAGGGGATCCTATGGCTACACCTTC.

The chain links TRBV25-1 to TRBJ2-7, with a tentative D call TRBD1 (5 bases). The CDR3 spans 13 residues. V was shortened by 5 bases and J by 4 bases, with 12 bases between the two germline ends. Germline V CDR1 and CDR2: MGHDK, SYGVNS. This chain's CDR3 is CASSFPGKYEQYF. The CDR3 coding sequence is TGTGCCAGCAGTTTCCCAGGGAAGTACGAGCAGTACTTC.

The chain joins TRBV27 to TRBJ2-2; 11 nucleotides agree with TRBD2. Germline-derived CDR1 and CDR2 are MNHEY and SMNVEV (reference sequence). V gave up 7 bases and J gave up 8 bases; unmatched junction bases: 9. This CDR3 is 15 amino acids long. Here the CDR3 reads CASKGLAGGGGELFF. In nucleotides, the CDR3 is TGTGCCAGCAAAGGCCTAGCGGGAGGAGGAGGGGAGCTGTTTTTT.

The chain combines TRBV6-2 or TRBV6-3 with TRBJ1-2, with a possible D match to TRBD1 (5 bases). The germline CDR1 and CDR2 sequences are MNHEY and SVGEGT. The CDR3 extends over 15 amino acids. V lost 4 bases and J lost 7, with 19 bases in between. Here the CDR3 reads CASSSGFEGPIGYTF. The CDR3 bases are TGTGCCAGCAGTTCAGGGTTTGAAGGACCAATTGGCTACACCTTC.

V gene TRBV29-1 combines with J gene TRBJ1-1; 8 nucleotides align to TRBD1. Germline values: CDR1 SQVTM, CDR2 ANQGSEA. The CDR3 extends over 13 amino acids. The trim removed 7 bases at V and 0 bases at J, leaving 4 bases unmatched. CDR3 residues: CSARTGLNTEAFF. In DNA, the CDR3 is TGCAGCGCCCGGACAGGGCTGAACACTGAAGCTTTCTTT.

The rearrangement links TRBV2 to TRBJ1-6; TRBD1 agrees at 10 bases. This CDR3 region has 15 residues. The ends lost 2 bases at V and 6 bases at J; junction bases unmatched: 1. Germline lookup yields CDR1 SNHLY and CDR2 FYNNEI. The CDR3 protein is CASSERDRGNSPLHF. The CDR3 DNA follows: TGTGCCAGCAGTGAAAGGGACAGGGGTAATTCACCCCTCCACTTT.

The chain uses TRBV24-1 and TRBJ2-1, with 11 bases aligning to TRBD2. This CDR3 region has 19 residues. Per the germline V gene, CDR1 is KGHDR and CDR2 is SFDVKD. V trimming: 2 bases; J trimming: 2 bases; junction bases outside the gene matches: 10. CDR3 loop: CATSDSSLAGGPTYNEQFF. As DNA, the CDR3 is TGTGCCACCAGTGATTCTTCCCTAGCGGGGGGCCCGACCTACAATGAGCAGTTCTTC.

J is TRBJ1-3 and V is TRBV7-2; 7 bases are shared with TRBD1. CDR3 length equals 14 residues. With 6 bases clipped from V and 3 bases from J, the junction kept 5 bases outside the gene matches. Germline V gene sequence: CDR1 SGHTA, CDR2 FQGNSA. The CDR3 DNA is TGTGCCAGCAGGCCCGGGACAGTTGGAAACACCATATATTTT. Its protein product is CASRPGTVGNTIYF.

The CDR3 bases are TGTGCCAGCAGCTTCGCAGATACGCAGTATTTT. Amino acids: CASSFADTQYF. This chain connects TRBV7-9 to TRBJ2-3; no reliable D call. This CDR3 is 11 amino acids long. Germline V CDR1 and CDR2: SEHNR, FQNEAQ (reference sequence). V was pared by 3 bases and J by 4 bases, with 2 bases between. Full variable domain (remainder filled in from reference TRBV7-9 and TRBJ2-3): DTGVSQNPRHKITKRGQNVTFRCDPISEHNRLYWYRQTLGQGPEFLTYFQNEAQLEKSRLLSDRFSAERPKGSFSTLEIQRTEQGDSAMYLCASSFADTQYFGPGTRLTVL.

This clone has just a few counts. The CDR3 nucleotides read TGTGCCAGCAGCTTATCACAGATCAGCTCCTACGAGCAGTACTTC. The encoded protein is CASSLSQISSYEQYF. The genes are TRBV11-2 and TRBJ2-7; D gene unclear. Germline V lookup: CDR1 SGHAT, CDR2 FQNNGV. The CDR3 is 15 residues long. Trimming pared 2 bases from V and 0 bases from J, leaving 11 bases between.

DNA for the CDR3: TGTGCCACCAGCAGAGTCAGCGGGTGGGAGCAGTACTTC. It is translated as CATSRVSGWEQYF. The rearrangement links TRBV15 to TRBJ2-7, with D possibly TRBD2 on 6 matching bases. Germline-derived CDR1 and CDR2 are LNHNV and YYDKDF (reference sequence). This CDR3 has 13 residues. Trimming left V 1 base short and J 7 bases short, with 11 bases between.

The rearrangement joins TRBV28 to TRBJ2-1, with D perhaps matching TRBD2 (6 bases). The germline V and J ends were trimmed by 8 bases and 4 bases, with 18 bases remaining between them. The CDR3 extends over 15 amino acids. The germline V gene has CDR1 MDHEN and CDR2 SYDVKM. CDR3 in DNA: TGTGCCAGCGGATTACTAGGGGAGGCTTACAATGAGCAGTTCTTC. Its protein is CASGLLGEAYNEQFF.

The gene calls are TRBV7-9 and TRBJ2-5, with 14 bases lining up with TRBD2. CDR3 length equals 17 residues. V shed 5 bases and J 1 base; nucleotides not matched to a gene: 6. CDR1 is SEHNR and CDR2 is FQNEAQ in the germline V gene (reference sequence). As DNA, the CDR3 is TGTGCCAGCAGCCCGGGGACTAGCGGGGGATTCCAAGAGACCCAGTACTTC. Its translation: CASSPGTSGGFQETQYF. The full variable domain, rest sourced from reference TRBV7-9 and TRBJ2-5, is DTGVSQNPRHKITKRGQNVTFRCDPISEHNRLYWYRQTLGQGPEFLTYFQNEAQLEKSRLLSDRFSAERPKGSFSTLEIQRTEQGDSAMYLCASSPGTSGGFQETQYFGPGTRLLVL.